These 6 T cell receptor beta chains were sequenced from one sample in a study of prognosis after radiotherapy for stage I lung cancer. Template was genomic DNA; TCR beta CDR3 amplified in two multiplex PCR rounds. Round-one PCR had primers specific to each TRBV and TRBJ gene. TCRdb redid the calling of the multiplex PCR reads with MiXCR, one entry per CDR3 protein. The repertoire consists of around 56,000 distinct CDR3 sequences, with more than 25% occurring once and the leading ten covering about 7.5%. Sequencing used PBMCs, obtained before or after stereotactic body radiation therapy (not recorded which). The receptors stem from a donor aged 50 or older with non-small cell lung cancer.

This chain links TRBV19 with TRBJ2-4, with 7 bases matching TRBD1. This CDR3 comprises 13 residues. The V and J ends lost 5 bases and 13 bases, in that order; junction bases with no gene match: 11. CDR1 is LNHDA and CDR2 is SQIVND in the germline V gene (reference sequence). CDR3 sequence (DNA): TGTGCCAGTAGTGCCGACCGGGACAGAAAACAGTACTTC. It codes for CASSADRDRKQYF.

The chain uses TRBV6-2 or TRBV6-3 and TRBJ2-7; D unresolved. CDR3 length equals 15 residues. V lost 9 bases to trimming and J lost 0 bases, with 18 bases between them. Germline V gene sequence: CDR1 MNHEY, CDR2 SVGEGT. CDR3 DNA sequence: TGTGCCAGTCGCCTCGGCGTGGGTATCTCCTACGAGCAGTACTTC. Its translation is CASRLGVGISYEQYF.

This clonotype was seen many times. The genes are TRBV9 and TRBJ2-7; 9 bases agree with TRBD1. V trimming: 4 bases; J trimming: 5 bases; junction bases outside the gene matches: 7. Germline CDR1 and CDR2: SGDLS and YYNGEE. The CDR3 is 14 amino acids. In nucleotides, the CDR3 is TGTGCCAGCAGCAAACAGGGGGCGCTTGACGAGCAGTACTTC. Amino acid sequence: CASSKQGALDEQYF.

This clonotype was observed at least ten times. The chain carries TRBV18 and TRBJ2-3; a possible D gene is TRBD2 (6 bases). V lost 3 bases, J lost 0 bases, and 16 bases lay in between. CDR1 is KGHSH, CDR2 LQKENI, per germline. The CDR3 contains 17 residues. The chain's CDR3 is CASSPIPGLPSTDTQYF. As DNA, the CDR3 is TGTGCCAGCTCACCCATCCCGGGACTTCCAAGCACAGATACGCAGTATTTT.

This clonotype was seen at least ten times. CDR3: CASSYSIQVPSYEQYF. In DNA form, the CDR3 reads TGTGCCAGCAGTTACTCGATACAGGTCCCCTCCTACGAGCAGTACTTC. This sequence joins TRBV6-5 and TRBJ2-7; D possibly corresponds to TRBD1 (5 bases). Germline loops: CDR1 MNHEY, CDR2 SVGAGI. The CDR3 is 16 residues long. Trimming left V 0 bases short and J 0 bases short, with 12 bases between.

Turning to this clonotype: This is likely an artifact of a read error, given a far larger clone one base away. The V gene is TRBV6-9, the J gene TRBJ1-1; D is undetermined. The CDR3 consists of 13 residues. Trimming took 3 bases from V and 13 from J, leaving 18 bases between them. The germline CDR1 and CDR2 sequences are MNHGY and SVAAGI. CDR3 DNA sequence: TGTGCCAGCAGTTACCCGACACGGGGATGGGGTTTCTTT. Its protein is CASSYPTRGWGFF.